Listed here is a single T cell receptor beta chain. The antigen is not known. The data derive from a study of CD8 T cells in ankylosing spondylitis. Findings and caveats of the study: Characteristic, it appeared, of ankylosing spondylitis blood was a TCR beta motif of several highly homologous variants.

TCRdb redid the calling of the 5' RACE reads with MiXCR, one entry per CDR3 protein. The table lists more than 200,000 distinct CDR3 sequences, 20% to 30% of them singletons. The CDR3 covers 15 residues. J gave up 5 bases and V 5 bases, and 9 bases lay outside the gene matches. The TCR comes from a male donor with ankylosing spondylitis or in good health (not recorded which). The rearrangement links TRBV12-3 or TRBV12-4 to TRBJ2-7, with TRBD1 matching 10 bases. The specimen was blood, either unsorted or a sorted T cell fraction (not recorded which). CDR3 bases: TGTGCCAGCAGTCGCGAGGGACAGGGGCGGAACGAGCAGTACTTC. This encodes CASSREGQGRNEQYF.